A single sample gave rise to the 12 T cell receptor beta chains below, sequenced in a study of blood T cells in healthy people across ages. A second PCR of 7 to 11 cycles used a sample-barcoded 5' primer and a J-beta primer mix. TCRdb re-called the 5' RACE reads through MiXCR, storing one row per CDR3 protein. The table has 850,000 or so distinct CDR3 sequences, 29% seen once; the top ten hold 15% to 20%. The sample was blood. Every receptor here comes from a woman of 80 years or more in good health.

This clonotype appeared many times. The rearrangement joins TRBV6-1 to TRBJ2-5; D is possibly TRBD1 or TRBD2 (5 bases each). CDR1 is MNHNS, CDR2 SASEGT, per germline. Trimming removed 3 bases from V and 5 bases from J, with 16 bases in between. CDR3 length: 15 residues. CDR3 coding DNA: TGTGCCAGCAGTGAGGGGGTTGGTTTGAGGGAGACCCAGTACTTC. Amino acids: CASSEGVGLRETQYF.

This clonotype was seen at least ten times. This sequence joins TRBV5-1 and TRBJ2-1, with D possibly called TRBD1 or TRBD2 (5 bases each). This CDR3 has 16 residues. Deletions cut 4 bases from V and 5 bases from J, with 19 bases between. CDR1 and CDR2 from the germline V gene are SGHRS and YFSETQ. The CDR3 is CASSPGTPSYNNEQFF. For the CDR3, the DNA is TGCGCCAGCAGCCCCGGGACCCCCTCCTACAACAATGAGCAGTTCTTC.

The table lists this clonotype with many counts. The J gene is TRBJ2-5, the V gene TRBV7-6; 10 nucleotides match TRBD1. Unmatched junction bases numbered 10, after V lost 5 bases and J lost 7 bases. The CDR3 sequence is 15 residues long. Germline-derived CDR1 and CDR2 are SGHVS and FNYEAQ. This CDR3 reads CASSRTTGGVGTQYF. The CDR3 DNA follows: TGTGCCAGCAGCCGCACGACAGGGGGCGTAGGGACCCAGTACTTC.

About this clonotype itself: Just one base apart from a much larger clone, this may be a read error. The chain combines TRBV6-5 with TRBJ1-2, with D perhaps matching TRBD1 (6 bases). The CDR3 spans 14 residues. Looked up from germline, CDR1 is MNHEY and CDR2 is SVGAGI. With 6 bases removed from V and 4 bases from J, the gap between germline ends came to 15 bases. DNA of the CDR3: TGTGCCAGCAGGCAGACAGGACTTTCCTATGGCTACACCTTC. Protein: CASRQTGLSYGYTF.

Many counts were recorded for this clonotype. A read error may account for a junction end that differs from germline. The chain couples TRBV29-1 to TRBJ2-1; 7 bases agree with TRBD1. There are 11 residues in the CDR3. Per the germline V gene, CDR1 is SQVTM and CDR2 is ANQGSEA. The CDR3 spells CSVKEGQKQFF. The DNA for the CDR3 is TGCAGCGTTAAAGAGGGACAGAAGCAGTTCTTC.

Note on this clonotype: A much larger clone differs from this one at a single base, so this may be a read error. The chain employs TRBV5-1 and TRBJ1-2; possible D gene TRBD1, 5 bases. The germline V gene encodes CDR1 SGHRS and CDR2 YFSETQ. The CDR3 covers 14 residues. The CDR3: CASSSEAGNYDYTF. The DNA for the CDR3 is TGCGCCAGCAGCTCCGAGGCAGGGAACTATGACTACACCTTC.

The CDR3, as DNA: TGTGCCAGCAGCACCGCCGGGGGTCCCTACAATGAGCAGTACTTC. It yields the protein CASSTAGGPYNEQYF. V gene TRBV11-3 combines with J gene TRBJ2-1, with TRBD2 as a possible D gene (6 bases). The better agreement between TRBJ2-7 and the DNA end casts doubt on the J call. This CDR3 is 15 amino acids long. Germline CDR1 reads SGHNT; CDR2 reads YENEEA.

This clonotype was counted at least ten times. This chain connects TRBV12-3 or TRBV12-4 to TRBJ2-5, with D perhaps TRBD1 (7 bases). The CDR3 contains 14 residues. Trimming removed 3 bases from V and 5 bases from J, with 13 bases in between. CDR3 sequence reads: CASSFTGEVETQYF. The CDR3 bases are TGTGCCAGCAGTTTCACAGGGGAGGTTGAGACCCAGTACTTC.

In this sample, this clonotype turned up a few times. The J gene is TRBJ2-7, the V gene TRBV12-3 or TRBV12-4, with TRBD2 matching 7 bases. The J call may be mistaken, given a closer DNA end match to TRBJ2-5. The CDR3 sequence is 15 residues long. The CDR3 region has the DNA TGTGCCAGCAGTTTTAGAGTCAGCGGGGAAGAGACCCAGTACTTC. Protein sequence: CASSFRVSGEETQYF.

The chain carries TRBV7-2 and TRBJ2-1; 14 bases match TRBD2. The CDR3 length is 18 residues. The trim removed 4 bases at V and 6 bases at J, leaving 11 bases unmatched. Germline assignment: CDR1 SGHTA and CDR2 FQGNSA. The CDR3 loop is CASSSRPGTSGGFNEQFF. CDR3 sequence (DNA): TGTGCCAGCAGCTCTAGACCTGGGACTAGCGGGGGATTCAATGAGCAGTTCTTC.

As for this clonotype: A much larger clone differs from this one at a single base, so this may be a read error. The rearrangement links TRBV6-6 to TRBJ1-5, with TRBD1 identical over 9 bases. The V and J ends lost 8 bases and 5 bases, in that order; junction bases with no gene match: 7. The CDR3 runs to 14 residues. Germline V CDR1 and CDR2: MNHNY, SVGAGI (reference sequence). The CDR3 region is CASGPQGADQPQHF. The CDR3 DNA follows: TGTGCCAGCGGACCACAGGGGGCCGATCAGCCCCAGCATTTT.

This clonotype was detected many times. The V call is TRBV20-1, the J call TRBJ2-1; D is unclear. Trimming removed 0 bases from V and 3 bases from J, with 6 bases in between. This CDR3 spans 13 amino acids. Germline V gene sequence: CDR1 DFQATT, CDR2 SNEGSKA (reference sequence). CDR3 amino acids: CSARDPLYNEQFF. CDR3 coding DNA: TGCAGTGCTAGAGATCCCCTCTACAATGAGCAGTTCTTC.